This T cell receptor (beta chain) was obtained from a study of OX40 agonist ivuxolimab in advanced cancers. Overall study context: The diagnoses of dose-escalation patients were hepatocellular carcinoma, melanoma, renal cell or head and neck cancer. About 40% of patients had received prior checkpoint inhibitor therapy. Three dose-escalation patients had partial responses: one with hepatocellular carcinoma and two with cutaneous melanoma.

Using immunoSEQ multiplex PCR, the repertoire was profiled, and TCRdb retains in-frame clones only, with some absent. The profile shows about 94,000 clones, roughly 90% of them singletons. This clone was seen a single time. Its specificity is not known. Unmatched junction bases numbered 6, after V lost 8 bases and J lost 1 base. The CDR3 runs to 15 residues. Per the germline V gene, CDR1 is SGHDN and CDR2 is FVKESK. Findings and limits, study-wide: It was not determined which antigens were specifically recognized by the peripheral T cells that had undergone clonal expansion.

The clonotype originates from an adult with an advanced solid tumor such as melanoma, head and neck, liver or kidney cancer. The sequences come from CD4+ or CD8+ T cells sorted from blood, collected in a trial of the OX40 agonist ivuxolimab. This sequence joins TRBV14 and TRBJ2-1, with TRBD1 identical over 9 bases. The CDR3 DNA reads as TGTGCCAGCGAGGGACAGGGCGGATCCTACAATGAGCAGTTCTTC. Translated, it gives CASEGQGGSYNEQFF. Looking up the rest from reference TRBV14 and TRBJ2-1 gives the full variable domain: EAGVTQFPSHSVIEKGQTVTLRCDPISGHDNLYWYRRVMGKEIKFLLHFVKESKQDESGMPNNRFLAERTGGTYSTLKVQPAELEDSGVYFCASEGQGGSYNEQFFGPGTRLTVL.